The rows below give T cell receptor beta chains drawn from one sample of a study of T cell responses to AZD1222 COVID-19 vaccine. TCRdb's table, derived via immunoSEQ multiplex PCR, lists solely in-frame clones and lacks some. The sample shows 140,000 to 150,000 clones, about 90% of them seen only once. The sequenced sample was peripheral blood, obtained on day 0 of AZD1222 vaccination. All receptors come from an adult in good health. Each CDR3 is given with its conserved first and last residue. Fields, in order: V gene, clone size, D gene, J gene, CDR3 DNA, CDR3 protein. D genes are given only for firm matches. Clone size is shown for a subset of rows, as once, few, many or a class of expanded clone.

>TRBV2|few|NA|TRBJ2-5
TGTGCCAGCAGTGAAGTCGTGGAGACCCAGTACTTC
CASSEVVETQYF
>TRBV3-1/TRBV3-2|NA|NA|TRBJ2-2
TGTGCCAGCAGCCCCCCGCGAGTGGCCGGGGAGCTGTTTTTT
CASSPPRVAGELFF
>TRBV27|NA|NA|TRBJ2-1
TGTGCCAGCAGTTTTCGTACGGCGCGCGAGCAGTTCTTC
CASSFRTAREQFF
>TRBV28|once|TRBD1|TRBJ2-7
TGTGCCAGCAGGCCCCCGGGACAGGGACTCTACGAGCAGTACTTC
CASRPPGQGLYEQYF
>TRBV6-6|NA|NA|TRBJ2-7
TGTGCCAGCAGCCGGTTTGGGGCGGGCGAGCAGTACTTC
CASSRFGAGEQYF
>TRBV6-2/TRBV6-3|NA|NA|TRBJ2-7
TGTGCCAGCAGTTGGTCTGCTGAATACGAGCAGTACTTC
CASSWSAEYEQYF
>TRBV5-6|NA|NA|TRBJ2-7
TGTGCCAGCAGCTACGGCATCCCCTACGAGCAGTACTTC
CASSYGIPYEQYF
>TRBV9|few|TRBD1|TRBJ1-5
TGTGCCAGCAGCGCGGGGACAGGTCGGGCTGAGCCCCAGCATTTT
CASSAGTGRAEPQHF
>TRBV2|NA|NA|TRBJ1-5
TGTGCCAGCAGTGATCAGGGCCTCGGGCCCCAGCATTTT
CASSDQGLGPQHF
>TRBV7-9|NA|NA|TRBJ1-3
TGTGCCAGCAGCCTGGATCTCAGCTCTGGAAACACCATATATTTT
CASSLDLSSGNTIYF
>TRBV3-1/TRBV3-2|few|NA|TRBJ2-1
TGTGCCAGCAGCCAAGTCTTCGTTGGTGAGCAGTTCTTC
CASSQVFVGEQFF
>TRBV5-1|NA|TRBD1|TRBJ1-2
TGCGCCAGCAGCTTGTCGCCAGGGACAGCTTCGTCCTGGGCCTTC
CASSLSPGTASSWAF
>TRBV18|few|NA|TRBJ1-4
TGTGCCAGCCAGAAAGGGACGGGGAGGACGTCTGGTGAAAAACTGTTTTTT
CASQKGTGRTSGEKLFF
>TRBV27|NA|NA|TRBJ2-2
TGTGCCAGCAGTTTCTCTGGGGGCGAATGGACCGGGGAGCTGTTTTTT
CASSFSGGEWTGELFF
>TRBV3-1/TRBV3-2|NA|TRBD1|TRBJ2-5
TGTGCCAGCAGCCAAGATCCGGGACAGTACCAAGAGACCCAGTACTTC
CASSQDPGQYQETQYF
>TRBV13|NA|TRBD1|TRBJ2-2
TGTGCCAGCAGCTTAGGCCTGGGACAGAAGGGCCGCACCGGGGAGCTGTTTTTT
CASSLGLGQKGRTGELFF
>TRBV28|NA|TRBD2|TRBJ2-3
TGTGCCAGCAGTTTTCGGCGGGAGACGGATACGCAGTATTTT
CASSFRRETDTQYF
>TRBV10-1|NA|NA|TRBJ1-2
TGCGCCAGCAGTGAGTCTGGCTATGGCTACACCTTC
CASSESGYGYTF
>TRBV5-1|NA|NA|TRBJ2-2
TGCGCCAGCAGCTTGTCGGGGGCCGGGCTGTTTTTT
CASSLSGAGLFF
>TRBV5-5|once|NA|TRBJ2-2
TGTGCCAGCAGCTTGGTGGGTACCGGGGAGCTGTTTTTT
CASSLVGTGELFF
>TRBV30|NA|NA|TRBJ1-5
TGTGCCTGGAGTAGGGTGGCAGCTAATCAGCCCCAGCATTTT
CAWSRVAANQPQHF
>TRBV27|NA|NA|TRBJ1-1
TGTGCCAGCAGACCCGGGTGGCCGGAGGAAGCTTTCTTT
CASRPGWPEEAFF
>TRBV6-2/TRBV6-3|NA|NA|TRBJ1-6
TGTGCCAGCAGTTACGTCGGGGATTCACCCCTCCACTTT
CASSYVGDSPLHF
>TRBV5-4|NA|NA|TRBJ2-7
TGTGCCAGCAGCCCTAACCTCTACGAGCAGTACTTC
CASSPNLYEQYF
>TRBV9|few|TRBD2|TRBJ2-3
TGTGCCAGCAGCGTAGAAACGGGAGGGGCAGATACGCAGTATTTT
CASSVETGGADTQYF
>TRBV28|NA|NA|TRBJ1-2
TGTGCCAGCAGTTTTGGCGACCCAGCTAACTATGGCTACACCTTC
CASSFGDPANYGYTF
>TRBV27|NA|TRBD1|TRBJ2-7
TGTGCCAGCATCTCCGGGACAGGGGCCTACGAGCAGTACTTC
CASISGTGAYEQYF
>TRBV7-9|NA|NA|TRBJ2-7
TGTGCCAGCAGCTTAGCGTCAGGGCGGAGCTCCTACGAGCAGTACTTC
CASSLASGRSSYEQYF
>TRBV7-2|NA|NA|TRBJ2-7
TGTGCCAGCAGCCTCCTCCGTCTGAATTACGAGCAGTACTTC
CASSLLRLNYEQYF